The TCR beta chain under discussion was sequenced for a study of blood T cell repertoires in COVID-19. Looking at the study overall: Whether acute or convalescent, the COVID-19 samples came from the United States, Italy and Spain. Sample material is recorded as cDNA or gDNA derived from T cells, B-cell-depleted T cells, or PBMCs.

Per the original methods: The assay estimated nucleated cells by amplifying reference gene primers. Repertoires were generated with immunoSEQ multiplex PCR, while TCRdb's copy carries only in-frame clones and drops some. That table is the source of V, J and clone size, and D and trimming were worked out from the DNA. Of approximately 250,000 clones in the sample, roughly 88% are singletons; the top ten hold about 3.1%. Exposed volunteers were people who met a COVID-19 case within 2 weeks before study entry. CDR3 length: 15 residues. V lost 4 bases to trimming and J lost 3 bases, with 17 bases between them. CDR1 and CDR2 (germline): SGHRS, YFSETQ.

The sample was PBMCs or T cells enriched from blood (not recorded which). The chain employs TRBV5-1 and TRBJ2-7; D remains ambiguous. This TCR was sampled from a woman between 40 and 50 years old who had been exposed to COVID-19. In DNA, the CDR3 is TGCGCCAGCAGCCTAAATCCCGGCACTAACTACGAGCAGTACTTC. As protein: CASSLNPGTNYEQYF. Complete variable domain (other parts from reference TRBV5-1 and TRBJ2-7): KAGVTQTPRYLIKTRGQQVTLSCSPISGHRSVSWYQQTPGQGLQFLFEYFSETQRNKGNFPGRFSGRQFSNSRSEMNVSTLELGDSALYLCASSLNPGTNYEQYFGPGTRLTVT.